This T cell receptor (beta chain) was identified during a study of blood T cell repertoires in COVID-19. Study details: The samples span acute and convalescent COVID-19 from the United States, Italy and Spain.

Measured with immunoSEQ multiplex PCR; TCRdb has only the in-frame clones, and not every one. The table includes 250,000 to 300,000 clones, over 75% detected once. V shed 2 bases and J shed 0 bases, with 5 bases lying between them. CDR3 length: 14 residues. Germline V CDR1 and CDR2: SGHNT, YYREEE (reference sequence). This sequence originates from a woman between 65 and 79 years old with acute or convalescent COVID-19. The source material was peripheral blood. The rearrangement joins TRBV5-4 to TRBJ2-2, with D unresolved. CDR3 protein: CASSFGPNTGELFF. The DNA for the CDR3 is TGTGCCAGCAGCTTTGGCCCGAACACCGGGGAGCTGTTTTTT.